The clone carrying this TCR beta chain has ten or more counts. Its target is unknown. This record comes from a study of neurological immune-mediated disorders. Study-wide context: Multiple sclerosis patients numbered roughly 35, with about 30 relapsing-remitting and 3 secondary progressive. Study conclusions and caveats: HTLV-1-associated myelopathy ranked highest for TCR clonal expansion and multiple sclerosis lowest, beneath healthy controls.

The CDR3 is 13 amino acids. The V end lost 5 bases, the J end lost 4 bases, and 11 bases lay between the germline ends. Germline values: CDR1 MNHEY, CDR2 SVGAGI. As for the cDNA, it was generated by 5'RACE with 10-nucleotide random UMIs. MiXCR was run by TCRdb on the 5' RACE reads, yielding one entry per CDR3 protein. Here the sample spans 60,000 to 70,000 distinct CDR3 sequences, roughly 5% being singletons. This sequence joins TRBV6-5 and TRBJ1-1; D is uncertain. The sequenced sample was PBMCs. The sequence was obtained from a human donor with multiple sclerosis. The donor label of this sample is uncertain. The CDR3 region has the DNA TGTGCCAGCAGTCCCCCTGAGGGCACTGAAGCTTTCTTT. Encoded protein: CASSPPEGTEAFF.